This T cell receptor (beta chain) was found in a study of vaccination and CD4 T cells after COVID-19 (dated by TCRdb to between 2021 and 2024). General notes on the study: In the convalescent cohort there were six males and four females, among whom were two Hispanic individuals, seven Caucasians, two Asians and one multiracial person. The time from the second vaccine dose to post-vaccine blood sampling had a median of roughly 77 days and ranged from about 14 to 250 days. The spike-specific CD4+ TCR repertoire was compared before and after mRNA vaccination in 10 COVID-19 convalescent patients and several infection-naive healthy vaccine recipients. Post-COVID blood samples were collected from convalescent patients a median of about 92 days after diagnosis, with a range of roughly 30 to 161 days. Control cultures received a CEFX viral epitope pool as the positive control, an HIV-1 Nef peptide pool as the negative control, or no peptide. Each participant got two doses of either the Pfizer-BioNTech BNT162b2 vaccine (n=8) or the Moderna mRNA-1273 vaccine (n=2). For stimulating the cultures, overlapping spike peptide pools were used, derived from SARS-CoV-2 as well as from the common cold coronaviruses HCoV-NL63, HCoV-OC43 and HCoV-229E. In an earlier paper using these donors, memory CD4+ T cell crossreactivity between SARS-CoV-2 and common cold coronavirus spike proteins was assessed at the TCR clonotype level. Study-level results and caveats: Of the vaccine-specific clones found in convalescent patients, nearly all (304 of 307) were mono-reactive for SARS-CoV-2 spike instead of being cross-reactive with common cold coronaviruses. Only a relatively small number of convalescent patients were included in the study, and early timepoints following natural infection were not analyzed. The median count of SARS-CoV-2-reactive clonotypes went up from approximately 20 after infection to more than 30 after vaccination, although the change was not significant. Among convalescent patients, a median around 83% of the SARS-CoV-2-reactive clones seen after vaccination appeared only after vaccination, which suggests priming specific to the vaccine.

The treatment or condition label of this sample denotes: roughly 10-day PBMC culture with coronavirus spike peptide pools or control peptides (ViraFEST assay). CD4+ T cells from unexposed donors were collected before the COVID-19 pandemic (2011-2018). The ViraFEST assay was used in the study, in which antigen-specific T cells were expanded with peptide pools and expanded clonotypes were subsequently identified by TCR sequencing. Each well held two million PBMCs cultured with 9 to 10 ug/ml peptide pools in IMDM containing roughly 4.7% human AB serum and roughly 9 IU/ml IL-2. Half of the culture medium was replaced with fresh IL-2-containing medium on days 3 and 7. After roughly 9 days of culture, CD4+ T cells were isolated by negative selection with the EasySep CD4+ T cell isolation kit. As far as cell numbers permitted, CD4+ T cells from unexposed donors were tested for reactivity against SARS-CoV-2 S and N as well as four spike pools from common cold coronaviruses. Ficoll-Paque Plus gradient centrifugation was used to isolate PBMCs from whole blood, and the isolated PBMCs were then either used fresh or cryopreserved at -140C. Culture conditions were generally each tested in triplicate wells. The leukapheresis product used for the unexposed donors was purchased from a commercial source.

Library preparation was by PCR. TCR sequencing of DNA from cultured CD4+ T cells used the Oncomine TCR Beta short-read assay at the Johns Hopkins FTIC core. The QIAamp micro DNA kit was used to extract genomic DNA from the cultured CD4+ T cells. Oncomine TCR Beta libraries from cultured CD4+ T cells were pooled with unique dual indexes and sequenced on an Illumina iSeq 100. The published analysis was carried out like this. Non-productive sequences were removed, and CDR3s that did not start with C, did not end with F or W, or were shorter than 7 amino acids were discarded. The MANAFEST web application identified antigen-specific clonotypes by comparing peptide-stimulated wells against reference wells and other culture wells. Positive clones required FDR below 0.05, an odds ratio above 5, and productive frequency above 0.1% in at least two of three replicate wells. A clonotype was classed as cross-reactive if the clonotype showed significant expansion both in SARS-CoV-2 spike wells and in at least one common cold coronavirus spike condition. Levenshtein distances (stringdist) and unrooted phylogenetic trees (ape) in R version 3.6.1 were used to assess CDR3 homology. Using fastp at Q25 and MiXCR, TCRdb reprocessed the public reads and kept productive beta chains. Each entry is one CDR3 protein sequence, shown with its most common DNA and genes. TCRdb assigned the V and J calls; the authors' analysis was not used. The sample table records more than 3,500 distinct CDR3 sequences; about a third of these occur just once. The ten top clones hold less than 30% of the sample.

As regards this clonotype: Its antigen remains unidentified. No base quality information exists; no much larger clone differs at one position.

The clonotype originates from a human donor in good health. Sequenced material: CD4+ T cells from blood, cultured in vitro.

The CDR3 reads CASSAPGLAGETQYF. The DNA is TGTGCCAGCAGCGCGCCGGGACTAGCGGGAGAGACCCAGTACTTC. The chain is made from TRBV9 and TRBJ2-5; TRBD2 matches 12 bases in the middle. Clipping removes 3 bases from V and 4 bases from J, with 4 as the unmatched junction base count. Inclusive of the bounding cysteine and phenylalanine, the CDR3 is 15 residues long. The sequence is cut down to CDR3 DNA, 45 bases in frame from base 1. The germline V gene sets CDR1 to SGDLS and CDR2 to YYNGEE.